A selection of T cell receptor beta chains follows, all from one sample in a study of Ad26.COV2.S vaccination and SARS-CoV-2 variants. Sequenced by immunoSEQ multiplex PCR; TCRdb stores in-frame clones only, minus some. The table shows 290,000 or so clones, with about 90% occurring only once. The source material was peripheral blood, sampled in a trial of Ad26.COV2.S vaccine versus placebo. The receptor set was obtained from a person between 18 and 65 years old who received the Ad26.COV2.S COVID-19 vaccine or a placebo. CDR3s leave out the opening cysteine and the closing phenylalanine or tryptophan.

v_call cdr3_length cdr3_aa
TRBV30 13 AWSVTSGPYNEQF
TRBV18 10 ASSPGTDTQY
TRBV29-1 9 SDSKGFEQF
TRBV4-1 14 ASSQDRLAGGNIQY
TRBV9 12 ASSSLGLLDTQY
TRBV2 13 ASNRDRGNTGELF
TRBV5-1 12 ASSLAVGNQPQH
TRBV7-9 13 ASSLGTGGGDEQY
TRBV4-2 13 ASSQDGGEGAEAF
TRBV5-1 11 ASSGQGNYGYT
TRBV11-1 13 ASSRPRGHTGELF
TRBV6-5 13 ASSYSIISTGGYT
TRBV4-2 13 ASSLSGGVRDGYT
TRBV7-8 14 ASSLEAGQNSYGYT